Listed below are T cell receptor beta chains from one sample, sequenced in a study of response to subunit inactivated influenza vaccine. MiXCR was run by TCRdb on the RT-PCR reads, yielding one entry per CDR3 protein. The sample has about 650,000 distinct CDR3 sequences; 12% to 15% are singletons. The specimen comprised PBMCs from blood, sampled 14 days before vaccination. The source of these receptors is a man aged 45-65 years who received an inactivated influenza vaccine. CDR3s include the opening cysteine and the closing phenylalanine or tryptophan. D genes are given only for firm matches. A clone size is listed for some rows: how often the clone was seen (once, few, many), or a class if it is expanded.

cdr3_nt cdr3_aa clone_size cdr3_length d_call j_call v_call
TGTGCCACCAGCGGGGGACTTTCCAGACTAGCCAGCACAGATACGCAGTATTTT CATSGGLSRLASTDTQYF - 18 TRBD2 TRBJ2-3 TRBV15
TGCGCCAGCAGCCGGAATATCAAGGGGGGAGTAAAGGATGGCTACACCTTC CASSRNIKGGVKDGYTF few 17 - TRBJ1-2 TRBV5-1
TGCGCCAGCAGCCCAGGACAGAACAATCAGCCCCAGCATTTT CASSPGQNNQPQHF - 14 - TRBJ1-5 TRBV5-1
TGCAGTGCTAGAGGACAGGGGAACACCGGGGAGCTGTTTTTT CSARGQGNTGELFF many 14 TRBD1 TRBJ2-2 TRBV20-1
TGTGCCAGCAGCTTGTCCGGGACCGTTGTTGGTGAGCAGTTCTTC CASSLSGTVVGEQFF - 15 - TRBJ2-1 TRBV7-2
TGTGCCAGTAGCATGGGATGGACAGGTATTAACACCGGGGAGCTGTTTTTT CASSMGWTGINTGELFF - 17 TRBD1 TRBJ2-2 TRBV19
TGTGCGTATGGGAACCCTGAAGCTTTCTTT CAYGNPEAFF - 10 - TRBJ1-1 TRBV30
TGCAGTGCGCTCAGCCGAACCGGGACAACCACGCCCGGGGAGCTGTTTTTT CSALSRTGTTTPGELFF - 17 - TRBJ2-2 TRBV20-1
TGTGCCAGCAGTGATTCGGCTAGCGGGAGGCTCCGTGACAATGAGCAGTTCTTC CASSDSASGRLRDNEQFF few 18 TRBD2 TRBJ2-1 TRBV2
TGTGCCAGCAGTTCTACTAACAGGTACAATCAGCCCCAGCATTTT CASSSTNRYNQPQHF few 15 - TRBJ1-5 TRBV28
TGCGCCAGCAGCCCGGGACAGCTCTCCTACGAGCAGTACTTC CASSPGQLSYEQYF many 14 TRBD1 TRBJ2-7 TRBV5-1
TGCAGTGCTAGAGACGGGCTAGTCCCCTACGAGCAGTACTTC CSARDGLVPYEQYF many 14 - TRBJ2-7 TRBV20-1
TGCAGTGCCAGGAGGCAGAGCTCCTACGAGCAGTACTTC CSARRQSSYEQYF - 13 - TRBJ2-7 TRBV20-1
TGTGCCAGCAGCTTGGCCTGGTCGGGCTTCGGGGAGCTGTTTTTT CASSLAWSGFGELFF - 15 - TRBJ2-2 TRBV5-8
TGTGCCAGCAGTTACGGGTATGGTGGCACAGATACGCAGTATTTT CASSYGYGGTDTQYF - 15 - TRBJ2-3 TRBV6-2/TRBV6-3
TGTGCCAGCAGCCAACGCGGCTGGGGTAATGAGCAGTTCTTC CASSQRGWGNEQFF few 14 - TRBJ2-1 TRBV3-1
TGTGCCAGCAAGAACACTGAAGCTTTCTTT CASKNTEAFF few 10 - TRBJ1-1 TRBV6-7
TGTGCCAGCAGCTTTAGTTTCACAGATACGCAGTATTTT CASSFSFTDTQYF few 13 - TRBJ2-3 TRBV7-6
TGTGCCAGCAGTGCGCCAACTAGGTCCGAGCAGTACTTC CASSAPTRSEQYF few 13 - TRBJ2-7 TRBV27
TGCGCCAGCAGGGGGGCTAACGGGGAGCTGTTTTTT CASRGANGELFF many 12 - TRBJ2-2 TRBV10-2
TGTGCCAGCAGCTTAGTTGCCAGTGCAAGGGAGCAGTACTTC CASSLVASAREQYF - 14 - TRBJ2-7 TRBV7-2
TGTGCCACCAGTGATCCACAACGTGGCAGAAACCACAACACCGGGGAGCTGTTTTTT CATSDPQRGRNHNTGELFF - 19 - TRBJ2-2 TRBV24-1
TGTGCCACCAGCAGCGGACGGGGGGGGAAGACCCAGTACTTC CATSSGRGGKTQYF - 14 TRBD2 TRBJ2-5 TRBV15
TGCGCCAGCAGAGGGGGGTCGAACACCGGGGAGCTGTTTTTT CASRGGSNTGELFF - 14 - TRBJ2-2 TRBV5-1
TGTACCAGCAGCCCCCGTGGAGGGGGTGAGCAGTTCTTC CTSSPRGGGEQFF - 13 - TRBJ2-1 TRBV9
TGTGCCAGCAGCCGCCTACAGGGATCCTACGAGCAGTACTTC CASSRLQGSYEQYF few 14 - TRBJ2-7 TRBV7-9
TGCAGAGCCACAGGGCCCGGGTACGAGCAGTACTTC CRATGPGYEQYF - 12 - TRBJ2-7 TRBV20-1
TGTGCCAGCAGCCCAAGGGGGGAGGCCCACAATGAGCAGTTCTTC CASSPRGEAHNEQFF - 15 - TRBJ2-1 TRBV9
TGTGCCAGCAGCCCAACCACGTTACTAGCGGGAAGATACAATGAGCAGTTCTTC CASSPTTLLAGRYNEQFF few 18 TRBD2 TRBJ2-1 TRBV4-2
TGTGCCAGCAGCACCCAGACAGGGCGCTCTGGAAACACCATATATTTT CASSTQTGRSGNTIYF - 16 TRBD1 TRBJ1-3 TRBV7-8
TGTGCCAGCAGTTTCTTGGGGTCCAATGAAAAACTGTTTTTT CASSFLGSNEKLFF - 14 - TRBJ1-4 TRBV12-3/TRBV12-4
TGTGCCAGCATACAGGGAGCAATGAACTATGGCTACACCTTC CASIQGAMNYGYTF few 14 - TRBJ1-2 TRBV2
TGTGCCAGCAGTTCGAGGCAAGATCAGGACACAGATACGCAGTATTTT CASSSRQDQDTDTQYF few 16 - TRBJ2-3 TRBV28
TGCGCCAGCAGCCAAGACTGGCAGGGGCAAGAGACCCAGTACTTC CASSQDWQGQETQYF - 15 - TRBJ2-5 TRBV4-3
TGTGCCAGCAGCGTACTAGGGGGATACGCCGTTGAGCAGTTCTTC CASSVLGGYAVEQFF few 15 - TRBJ2-1 TRBV7-2
TGTGCCAGCAGCCAACTAACTAGCGGGGGGGCTCAAGAGACCCAGTACTTC CASSQLTSGGAQETQYF few 17 TRBD2 TRBJ2-5 TRBV4-2
TGTGCCAGCAGTTTAGGGCTAGCGGGATCGACTGAGCAGTTCTTC CASSLGLAGSTEQFF few 15 TRBD2 TRBJ2-1 TRBV27
TGTGCCACCAGCAGAGAAGCGGGAGGATACTACGAGCAGTACTTC CATSREAGGYYEQYF few 15 TRBD2 TRBJ2-7 TRBV15
TGTGCCACCAGCAGAGAGCGCATTCTTGCGGAGACCCAGTACTTC CATSRERILAETQYF - 15 - TRBJ2-5 TRBV15
TGTGCCAGCAGCTTAGAGACTAGCGGGAGGGCCACTCGTCTAGATACGCAGTATTTT CASSLETSGRATRLDTQYF few 19 TRBD2 TRBJ2-3 TRBV7-6
TGCAGTGCTAGATCCGGGACAGGCCCGTCGGGCTACACCTTC CSARSGTGPSGYTF few 14 TRBD1 TRBJ1-2 TRBV20-1
TGTGCCAGCAGTCCCCCCGCCCATACGCAGTATTTT CASSPPAHTQYF many 12 - TRBJ2-3 TRBV28
TGCAGTGCGATCCCGGGAGTCAATCAGCCCCAGCATTTT CSAIPGVNQPQHF few 13 - TRBJ1-5 TRBV20-1
TGTGCCAGCAGTGAAAGTCTGGGGGACAGGGGAACCTACAATGAGCAGTTCTTC CASSESLGDRGTYNEQFF - 18 TRBD1 TRBJ2-1 TRBV2
TGCAGTGCCCCGAGCCCAGGGAGCGATGAGCAGTTCTTC CSAPSPGSDEQFF - 13 - TRBJ2-1 TRBV20-1
TGTGCCAGCAGCTCCATTGGACTAACCAACAATGAGCAGTTCTTC CASSSIGLTNNEQFF few 15 - TRBJ2-1 TRBV6-1
TGTGCCAGCAGCCCAGGGCGACTAGCCGGTGAGACCCAGTACTTC CASSPGRLAGETQYF - 15 TRBD2 TRBJ2-5 TRBV12-3/TRBV12-4
TGCGCCAGCAGCCAGAGGCAGGGTGAGCAGTTCTTC CASSQRQGEQFF few 12 - TRBJ2-1 TRBV4-3
TGTGCCAGCAGCTTCACTGTCCGACAGGGACCCCTCCACTTT CASSFTVRQGPLHF few 14 TRBD1 TRBJ1-6 TRBV11-2